This TCR beta chain was found in a study of T cells after somatic rescue of genetic block. Profiled with immunoSEQ multiplex PCR; TCRdb holds only in-frame clones, not every one. The table shows 10,000 to 15,000 clones, with about 74% occurring only once. The germline V gene encodes CDR1 SGHKS and CDR2 YYEKEE (reference sequence). V was cut by 5 bases and J by 1 base, with 18 bases left in between. CDR3 length equals 16 residues. This sequence was found in a boy younger than 18. The sequencing sample was made of peripheral blood mononuclear cells (PBMCs). V is TRBV5-5 and J is TRBJ2-5; D possibly corresponds to TRBD1 (7 bases). CDR3 sequence reads: CASSLPRGTAQETQYF. The CDR3 DNA is TGTGCCAGCAGTTTGCCCCGCGGGACAGCCCAAGAGACCCAGTACTTC.